A selection of T cell receptor beta chains follows, all from one sample in a study of shared clonotypes between healthy human individuals. The table came from immunoSEQ multiplex PCR; TCRdb's copy has only in-frame clones and leaves some out. The sample yields about 2.1 million clones, roughly 93% seen once. Sequenced material: naive CD8+ T cells from PBMCs. The receptor set was obtained from a man between 18 and 35 years old in good health. Some clones in this sample may be carry-over from other donors' samples. Each CDR3 is given without its conserved first and last residue.

V	length	J	CDR3
TRBV4-1	14	TRBJ1-3	ASSQTGLGNGNTIY
TRBV27	14	TRBJ2-7	ASSLSLAGSSYEQY
TRBV4-2	14	TRBJ2-3	ASSQLTGGRPDTQY
TRBV30	9	TRBJ1-1	AWTLNTEAF
TRBV19	12	TRBJ2-7	ASSTDGEGLEQY
TRBV19	13	TRBJ2-1	ASTPSRTGPNEQF
TRBV15	10	TRBJ1-1	ATSTLNTEAF
TRBV5-5	12	TRBJ1-2	ASIGPRVNYGYT
TRBV9	12	TRBJ2-5	ASSATSGLETQY
TRBV27	11	TRBJ1-2	ASSLSIFYGYT
TRBV7-8	13	TRBJ2-7	ASSPTLAGSNEQY
TRBV11-3	12	TRBJ2-2	ASSLEFGYGELF
TRBV19	13	TRBJ2-3	ASSIEEGVVDTQY
TRBV27	13	TRBJ1-1	ASSSGRIRSTEAF
TRBV15	15	TRBJ2-2	ATSEHRGLANTGELF
TRBV2	13	TRBJ1-2	ASSEGRGWDYGYT
TRBV6-1	12	TRBJ2-7	ASRIRDSTYEQY
TRBV7-9	11	TRBJ2-1	ASSLLRADEQF
TRBV6-1	8	TRBJ2-1	ASSGYEQF
TRBV27	12	TRBJ1-5	ASSLSPWSQPQH
TRBV7-9	14	TRBJ2-1	ASSLASGASYNEQF
TRBV5-4	10	TRBJ2-7	ASSFGGGLRY
TRBV28	12	TRBJ2-5	ASSPWGNQETQY
TRBV6-5	12	TRBJ2-1	ASSYGQGAGEQF
TRBV27	14	TRBJ2-6	ASSFGQGSGANVLT
TRBV5-1	11	TRBJ2-7	ASSPGGGYEQY
TRBV7-9	15	TRBJ2-1	ASRSEWEGLGFNEQF
TRBV12-1	16	TRBJ1-5	ATSSSGQGKRSNQPQH
TRBV27	11	TRBJ2-7	ASSPNWVGEQY
TRBV25-1	13	TRBJ1-1	ASSAGQGWGTEAF
TRBV11-2	12	TRBJ2-1	ASSVRGADNEQF
TRBV27	14	TRBJ2-7	ASSFSSGESSYEQY
TRBV19	15	TRBJ2-7	ASSPGTSGRGSYEQY
TRBV6-6	13	TRBJ1-2	ASSYVQGKNYGYT
TRBV29-1	13	TRBJ2-5	SVEGPTVPQETQY
TRBV2	11	TRBJ1-2	ASSDLFFYGYT
TRBV2	12	TRBJ2-1	ASSWARGNNEQF
TRBV5-1	10	TRBJ2-3	ASRTLGDTQY
TRBV19	15	TRBJ2-1	ASSPYGTSVPYNEQF
TRBV27	14	TRBJ2-7	ASSLVWTSAIHEQY
TRBV27	10	TRBJ2-7	ASWTKPYEQY
TRBV7-8	13	TRBJ2-7	ASSPDPGLPYEQY
TRBV6-1	14	TRBJ1-5	ASSEELRGHSKPQH
TRBV7-9	13	TRBJ1-2	ASSPPTGANYGYT
TRBV30	12	TRBJ1-5	AWSEGGRNQPQH
TRBV7-9	12	TRBJ2-5	ASSLPRGEETQY
TRBV6-6	13	TRBJ2-1	ASSYGVWLTNEQF
TRBV28	13	TRBJ2-7	ASSSLTGGGYEQY
TRBV7-8	12	TRBJ1-2	ASSLSPGGVGYT
TRBV7-3	14	TRBJ2-3	ASSLGTLSESDTQY
TRBV9	12	TRBJ2-7	ASNPKGGVDEQY
TRBV4-1	13	TRBJ2-1	ASSQDQGSYNEQF
TRBV6-6	13	TRBJ2-5	ASRTLPGTGIVQY
TRBV27	11	TRBJ1-5	ASSPASTQPQH
TRBV7-9	14	TRBJ2-3	ASEPPLRDYTDTQY
TRBV9	14	TRBJ2-7	ASSSRASGPTYEQY
TRBV7-9	13	TRBJ2-1	ASSFPLGGYNEQF